Included here is one TCR beta chain sequence, with context. The data originate from a study of radiotherapy plus CTLA-4 blockade in lung cancer. The method was immunoSEQ multiplex PCR; TCRdb's version includes in-frame clones alone and lacks a portion of them. The table lists about 59,000 clones, roughly 79% of them singletons, with 6% to 7% in the top ten. This receptor was identified in a human donor with non-small cell lung cancer whose response to radiotherapy plus ipilimumab could not be evaluated. Sequencing used peripheral blood, obtained from a patient treated with radiotherapy plus ipilimumab.

The CDR3 region is CSVEGDRVGTDTQYF. The CDR3 nucleotides read TGCAGCGTTGAAGGTGACAGGGTTGGAACAGATACGCAGTATTTT. The chain has TRBV29-1 and TRBJ2-3; 7 nucleotides agree with TRBD1. V lost 1 base and J lost 3; bases outside the gene matches: 7. Per the germline V gene, CDR1 is SQVTM and CDR2 is ANQGSEA. The CDR3 extends over 15 amino acids.